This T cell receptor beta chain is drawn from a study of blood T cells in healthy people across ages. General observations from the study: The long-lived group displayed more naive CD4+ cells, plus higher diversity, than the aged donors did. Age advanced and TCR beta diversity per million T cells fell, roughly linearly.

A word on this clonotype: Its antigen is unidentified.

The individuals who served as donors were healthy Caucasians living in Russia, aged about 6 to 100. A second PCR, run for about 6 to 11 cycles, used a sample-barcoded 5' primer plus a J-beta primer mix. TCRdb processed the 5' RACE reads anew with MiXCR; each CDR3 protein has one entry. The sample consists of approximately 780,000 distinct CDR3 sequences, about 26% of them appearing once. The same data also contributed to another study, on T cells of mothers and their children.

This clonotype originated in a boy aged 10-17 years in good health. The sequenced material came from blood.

The CDR3 loop is CASSPGKSGPQETQYF. The CDR3 region has the DNA TGCGCCAGCAGTCCGGGGAAATCCGGGCCTCAAGAGACCCAGTACTTC. The chain recombines TRBV10-1 with TRBJ2-5; D might be TRBD2 (5 bases). This CDR3 comprises 16 residues. Germline assignment: CDR1 WNHNN and CDR2 SYGVQD (reference sequence). Between the trimmed V and J ends, which lost 5 bases and 2 bases, there was a span of 18 bases.